This TCR beta chain comes out of a study of shared clonotypes between healthy human individuals. Across the study: There were three CD4 naive, three CD4 memory, two CD8 naive and one CD8 memory plates per donor. The study's findings and limits: Naive CD4 clonotypes overlapped across a handful of donors at roughly 5%.

Splitting of CD4+ cells produced CD45RA+ naive and CD45RA-negative memory subsets. The protocol was immunoSEQ multiplex PCR, while the TCRdb copy is restricted to in-frame clones and leaves out a portion. The sample has roughly 2.5 million clones; around nine tenths are singletons. About this clone: Its matching antigen is unknown.

What was sequenced was naive CD4+ T cells sorted from blood. Subset: CD45RA+ positively selected. The origin of this receptor is a young man in good health.

CDR3 bases: TGTGCCAGCACCATAGTAGGGGTACCCCAGGACACTGAAGCTTTCTTT. It translates to CASTIVGVPQDTEAFF. V gene TRBV28 combines with J gene TRBJ1-1; a possible D gene is TRBD1 (5 bases). Germline V gene data show CDR1 as MDHEN and CDR2 as SYDVKM. V lost 7 bases and J 3 bases, leaving 21 bases between the germline ends. The CDR3 runs 16 residues.